These 22 T cell receptor beta chains were sequenced from one sample in a study of cytomegalovirus exposure and HLA in healthy donors. This PCR relied on a set of 60 Vbeta primers and 13 Jbeta primers. TCRdb keeps only in-frame clones here, not all; method: immunoSEQ multiplex PCR. The profile shows approximately 71,000 clones, approximately 75% of them singletons. Sequencing was performed on PBMCs. The receptors come from a woman aged 40 to 55 in good health and CMV-seropositive.

The V gene is TRBV27, the J gene TRBJ2-1; 8 positions match TRBD1. The CDR3 consists of 14 residues. V shed 6 bases and J 6 bases; nucleotides not matched to a gene: 7. CDR1 and CDR2 from the germline V gene are MNHEY and SMNVEV (reference sequence). The CDR3 is CASRGQERSNEQFF. The CDR3 DNA follows: TGTGCCAGCAGGGGACAGGAAAGATCCAATGAGCAGTTCTTC.

This clone was seen only a few times. This chain connects TRBV4-1 to TRBJ2-1; tentative D call: TRBD1 (5 bases). Germline loops: CDR1 MGHRA, CDR2 YSYEKL. The CDR3 spans 13 residues. V shed 4 bases and J shed 7 bases, with 11 bases lying between them. CDR3 coding DNA: TGCGCCAGCAGCCCACAAGCAGGGAATGAGCAGTTCTTC. Its translation is CASSPQAGNEQFF.

In nucleotides, the CDR3 is TGTGCCAGCAGTGAACTAGCGCCATACAATGAGCAGTTCTTC. Translated, it gives CASSELAPYNEQFF. The chain couples TRBV2 to TRBJ2-1, with D perhaps matching TRBD2 (6 bases). CDR1 and CDR2 from the germline V gene are SNHLY and FYNNEI. The CDR3 extends over 14 amino acids. V was shortened by 2 bases and J by 4 bases, with 9 bases between the two germline ends.

V is TRBV7-8 and J is TRBJ2-5; 7 bases are shared with TRBD1. Germline values: CDR1 SGHVS, CDR2 FQNEAQ. The CDR3 consists of 15 residues. Trimming removed 5 bases from V and 5 bases from J; junction bases left unmatched: 11. Here the CDR3 reads CASSPEGQPGETQYF. CDR3 bases: TGTGCCAGCAGCCCAGAGGGACAGCCAGGGGAGACCCAGTACTTC.

The chain carries TRBV5-1 and TRBJ2-7; 9 bases align to TRBD1. V shed 0 bases, J shed 5 bases, and the junction held 0 bases outside the gene matches. This CDR3 contains 13 residues. Germline V gene data show CDR1 as SGHRS and CDR2 as YFSETQ. CDR3 sequence reads: CASSLGDRDEQYF. CDR3 DNA: TGCGCCAGCAGCTTGGGGGACAGGGACGAGCAGTACTTC.

J is TRBJ1-2 and V is TRBV7-3; D perhaps matches TRBD1 (5 bases). V lost 5 bases, J lost 3 bases, and 19 bases lay in between. The CDR3 contains 16 residues. Germline V gene lookup returns CDR1 SGHTA and CDR2 FQGTGA. The CDR3 spells CASSPGDRGPDYGYTF. The CDR3 nucleotides are TGTGCCAGCAGCCCAGGTGATAGGGGTCCTGACTATGGCTACACCTTC.

The chain employs TRBV2 and TRBJ1-6; possibly TRBD1 for D (5 bases). Trimming cost V 4 bases and J 7 bases, with 8 bases left between them. The CDR3 loop spans 13 amino acids. Germline lookup yields CDR1 SNHLY and CDR2 FYNNEI. The CDR3 here is CASSAQGNSPLHF. As DNA, the CDR3 is TGTGCCAGCAGTGCGCAGGGCAATTCACCCCTCCACTTT. The complete variable domain, with remaining parts taken from reference TRBV2 and TRBJ1-6, reads EPEVTQTPSHQVTQMGQEVILRCVPISNHLYFYWYRQILGQKVEFLVSFYNNEISEKSEIFDDQFSVERPDGSNFTLKIRSTKLEDSAMYFCASSAQGNSPLHFGNGTRLTVT.

The chain recombines TRBV2 with TRBJ2-1, with D possibly TRBD2 on 6 matching bases. The CDR3 consists of 16 residues. The V gene lost 6 bases and the J gene lost 8 bases, with 23 bases spanning the gap. Germline CDR1 reads SNHLY; CDR2 reads FYNNEI. In DNA form, the CDR3 reads TGTGCCAGCAGCGCGGACTATTGGTCCGCGGCCCATGAGCAGTTCTTC. Translated, it gives CASSADYWSAAHEQFF.

This chain uses TRBV18 with TRBJ2-7, with D unclear. Germline V gives CDR1 KGHSH, CDR2 LQKENI. CDR3 length equals 15 residues. V lost 2 bases, J lost 7 bases, and 18 bases lay in between. CDR3 sequence reads: CASSPDRDSYREQYF. CDR3 bases: TGTGCCAGCTCACCAGACCGAGACTCCTACCGGGAGCAGTACTTC.

The J gene is TRBJ1-5, the V gene TRBV10-3; D remains unclear. With 4 bases removed from V and 6 bases from J, the gap between germline ends came to 13 bases. The CDR3 runs 14 residues. CDR1 and CDR2 from the germline V gene are ENHRY and SYGVKD. The CDR3 protein is CAISVERLGQPQHF. The CDR3 DNA is TGTGCCATCAGTGTGGAGAGGTTAGGTCAGCCCCAGCATTTT.

The CDR3 DNA is TGCGCCAGCACTGGGGGCGTCTCCTACGAGCAGTACTTC. The encoded protein is CASTGGVSYEQYF. V usage is TRBV5-1 and J usage is TRBJ2-7; D might be TRBD1 (6 bases). Germline CDR1 SGHRS, CDR2 YFSETQ. V dropped 6 bases and J dropped 0 bases, with 10 bases sitting between them. The CDR3 consists of 13 residues.

The J gene is TRBJ1-1, the V gene TRBV2, with D uncertain. Germline lookup yields CDR1 SNHLY and CDR2 FYNNEI. This CDR3 contains 13 residues. Trimming shortened V by 6 bases and J by 2 bases, and 10 bases separated the two germline ends. The CDR3 spells CASRWQSNTEAFF. The CDR3 DNA is TGTGCCAGCAGGTGGCAGTCAAACACTGAAGCTTTCTTT.

This chain joins TRBV15 and TRBJ1-1; weak D call: TRBD1 (5 bases). The CDR3 runs to 16 residues. Germline CDR1 LNHNV, CDR2 YYDKDF (reference sequence). Trimming shortened V by 6 bases and J by 2 bases, and 19 bases separated the two germline ends. The CDR3 loop reads CATREGTRRGNTEAFF. The CDR3 region has the DNA TGTGCCACCAGGGAGGGGACTCGCCGGGGTAACACTGAAGCTTTCTTT.

The rearrangement uses TRBV5-1 and TRBJ1-6; the D is unclear. The V and J ends lost 0 bases and 10 bases respectively, with 5 bases between them. Germline V CDR1 and CDR2: SGHRS, YFSETQ. The CDR3 extends over 12 amino acids. The CDR3 is CASSLERSPLHF. CDR3 nucleotides: TGCGCCAGCAGCTTGGAGCGGTCACCCCTCCACTTT.

The chain combines TRBV5-1 with TRBJ2-5; possibly TRBD2 for D (6 bases). V lost 7 bases, J lost 1 base, and 11 bases lay in between. From germline, CDR1 is SGHRS and CDR2 YFSETQ. The CDR3 totals 13 residues. The CDR3 is CASSLGGQETQYF. The CDR3 bases are TGCGCCAGCTCTCTGGGGGGCCAAGAGACCCAGTACTTC.

This clone was recorded only once. The V call is TRBV27, the J call TRBJ2-1; D possibly corresponds to TRBD2 (5 bases). This CDR3 spans 12 amino acids. Trimming stripped 8 bases from V and 0 bases from J, with 5 bases between. Germline V gene sequence: CDR1 MNHEY, CDR2 SMNVEV (reference sequence). The CDR3 DNA follows: TGTGCCAGCGGGAGCTCCTACAATGAGCAGTTCTTC. This sequence encodes CASGSSYNEQFF.

This chain's CDR3 is CASSQAGGNRVNEQFF. The CDR3 DNA reads as TGTGCCAGCAGTCAGGCGGGGGGTAATCGTGTCAATGAGCAGTTCTTC. V usage is TRBV27 and J usage is TRBJ2-1, with TRBD2 matching 8 bases. The germline gives CDR1 MNHEY, CDR2 SMNVEV (reference sequence). The ends lost 5 bases at V and 6 bases at J; junction bases unmatched: 12. This CDR3 region has 16 residues.

This chain uses TRBV7-9 with TRBJ1-2; tentative D call: TRBD1 (5 bases). Trimming stripped 5 bases from V and 4 bases from J, with 14 bases between. From germline, CDR1 is SEHNR and CDR2 FQNEAQ (reference sequence). The CDR3 is 14 residues long. The CDR3 protein is CASSPVETAYGYTF. The CDR3 DNA reads as TGTGCCAGCAGCCCAGTAGAGACAGCCTATGGCTACACCTTC.

This clone was seen only once. V and J are TRBV19 and TRBJ1-1; D not resolved. Germline CDR1 and CDR2: LNHDA and SQIVND (reference sequence). V was trimmed by 3 bases and J by 0 bases, leaving 11 bases between them. The CDR3 has 15 amino acids. The CDR3 is CASSITGSLNTEAFF. For the CDR3, the DNA is TGTGCCAGTAGTATTACGGGAAGCTTGAACACTGAAGCTTTCTTT.

V is TRBV5-4 and J is TRBJ1-2; TRBD1 aligns across 7 bases. The germline V gene has CDR1 SGHNT and CDR2 YYREEE (reference sequence). Trimming at V came to 4 bases and at J to 7 bases, leaving 10 bases not matched to a gene. The CDR3 is 14 residues long. CDR3 region: CASSITTGFPGYTF. CDR3 bases: TGTGCCAGCAGCATAACGACAGGGTTCCCTGGCTACACCTTC.

This clone was recorded only once. The V gene is TRBV18, the J gene TRBJ2-3, with TRBD1 identical over 10 bases. Germline CDR1 is KGHSH and CDR2 is LQKENI. There are 15 residues in the CDR3. Trimming took 4 bases from V and 1 from J; bases not matched to a gene: 2. The DNA of the CDR3 is TGTGCCAGCTCACAAGGACAGGGGGGCACAGATACGCAGTATTTT. Translation: CASSQGQGGTDTQYF.

The chain links TRBV7-3 to TRBJ1-2; 9 nucleotides line up with TRBD1. Germline V lookup: CDR1 SGHTA, CDR2 FQGTGA. V lost 3 bases to trimming and J lost 5 bases; unmatched junction nucleotides: 4. CDR3 size: 14 residues. This chain's CDR3 is CASSLGTGNYGYTF. Here the CDR3 DNA reads TGTGCCAGCAGCTTGGGGACAGGGAATTATGGCTACACCTTC.